Listed below are T cell receptor beta chains from one sample, sequenced in a study of T cell responses to AZD1222 COVID-19 vaccine. Profiling relied on immunoSEQ multiplex PCR, and the TCRdb table lists in-frame clones only, not all of them. The sample lists 60,000 or so clones; 84% were seen once. The sample in question was peripheral blood, obtained on day 0 of AZD1222 vaccination. Every receptor here comes from an adult in good health. Both conserved end residues are part of each CDR3. D genes are given only for firm matches. Not all rows give a size; the values are once, few, many and, for expanded clones, a class.

cdr3_nt,cdr3_aa,j_call,clone_size,v_call,d_call
TGTGCCACCAGTGCCCCCGGGGCTAATCAGCCCCAGCATTTT,CATSAPGANQPQHF,TRBJ1-5,.,TRBV24-1,.
TGTGCCAGCAGCTTCCCTGGACTAGCTAGCCTCAATGAGCAGTTCTTC,CASSFPGLASLNEQFF,TRBJ2-1,.,TRBV11-3,TRBD2
TGTGCCAGCAGTGAAAACAGAAACACCATATATTTT,CASSENRNTIYF,TRBJ1-3,.,TRBV25-1,.
TGTGCCAGCAGCTGGACTCAGGGGGGGAGCTATGGCTACACCTTC,CASSWTQGGSYGYTF,TRBJ1-2,.,TRBV11-1,TRBD1
TGTGCCAGCAGCTTGGAGGTGGGGTCTGGGGCCAACGTCCTGACTTTC,CASSLEVGSGANVLTF,TRBJ2-6,.,TRBV5-6,.
TGTGCCAGCCCCTCCTCGTTTGGGACTCCGAACACCGGGGAGCTGTTTTTT,CASPSSFGTPNTGELFF,TRBJ2-2,.,TRBV18,.
TGTGCCAGCAGCTACGAGACCGGGGAGCTGTTTTTT,CASSYETGELFF,TRBJ2-2,once,TRBV6-5,.
TGTGCCAGCAGCGAGGGGACTAGCGGGAGCGCAGATACGCAGTATTTT,CASSEGTSGSADTQYF,TRBJ2-3,.,TRBV9,TRBD2
TGTGCCACCAGTGATCGGGGAGAGGAGCCCCAGCATTTT,CATSDRGEEPQHF,TRBJ1-5,few,TRBV24-1,.
TGTGCCAGCAGCTCTCCCGGGACAGAAGCTTTCTTT,CASSSPGTEAFF,TRBJ1-1,.,TRBV11-3,.
TGTGCCAGTAGTACTCACGGGGGCCGGAACTATGGCTACACCTTC,CASSTHGGRNYGYTF,TRBJ1-2,.,TRBV19,.
TGCGCCAGCAGCCAAGATCCGGGCCCTCAGCCCCAGCATTTT,CASSQDPGPQPQHF,TRBJ1-5,.,TRBV4-3,.
TGTGCCAGCAGCCAAGAGACGGGGGCGACCGACAATGAGCAGTTCTTC,CASSQETGATDNEQFF,TRBJ2-1,.,TRBV3-1/TRBV3-2,.
TGTGCCAGCTCCAAGGGGTGGGCAGATACGCAGTATTTT,CASSKGWADTQYF,TRBJ2-3,.,TRBV19,.
TGTGCCAGTTCCGGGACGGTTTATTACAATGAGCAGTTCTTC,CASSGTVYYNEQFF,TRBJ2-1,.,TRBV19,.
TGTGCCAGCAGCCCCAGGACAGGGATTTTGAATCAGCCCCAGCATTTT,CASSPRTGILNQPQHF,TRBJ1-5,few,TRBV6-2/TRBV6-3,TRBD1
TGTGCCTGGAGTGTTGGAGCGGGAGGGTCGTTCGATGAGCAGTTCTTC,CAWSVGAGGSFDEQFF,TRBJ2-1,.,TRBV30,TRBD2
TGTGCCAGCAAGACAGGGTTGTATCAGCCCCAGCATTTT,CASKTGLYQPQHF,TRBJ1-5,.,TRBV6-5,TRBD1
TGTGCCAGCAGTGAAGGGACCGGGGAGCTGTTTTTT,CASSEGTGELFF,TRBJ2-2,.,TRBV6-1,.
TGTGCCAGCAGTTCCGGACAGGGGATAATCTATGGCTACACCTTC,CASSSGQGIIYGYTF,TRBJ1-2,.,TRBV28,TRBD1
TGTGCCAGCAGCCAGCGGGAGAGGGGCAATGAGCAGTTCTTC,CASSQRERGNEQFF,TRBJ2-1,.,TRBV3-1/TRBV3-2,TRBD2
TGTGCCAGCAGCGCCCCGACTAGGGGTGTAACCGGGGAGCTGTTTTTT,CASSAPTRGVTGELFF,TRBJ2-2,.,TRBV9,.
TGTGCCACCGGGACAGGGCCCAATCAGCCCCAGCATTTT,CATGTGPNQPQHF,TRBJ1-5,.,TRBV6-5,TRBD1
TGTGCCAGTAGTATAGCCGGCGGAATCCAAGAGACCCAGTACTTC,CASSIAGGIQETQYF,TRBJ2-5,.,TRBV19,.
TGTGCCAGCAGTTACTCGCGAAGCTTAAATTCACCCCTCCACTTT,CASSYSRSLNSPLHF,TRBJ1-6,.,TRBV6-5,.
TGTGCCAGCCTGAAACGGCAGAACACTGAAGCTTTCTTT,CASLKRQNTEAFF,TRBJ1-1,.,TRBV12-3/TRBV12-4,.
TGTGCCAGCAGACCAGGGACACACACCGGGGAGCTGTTTTTT,CASRPGTHTGELFF,TRBJ2-2,.,TRBV2,.
TGTGCCAGTAGTATAGGGCAGGGGGCTAATTCACCCCTCCACTTT,CASSIGQGANSPLHF,TRBJ1-6,.,TRBV19,TRBD1
TGCAGCGTCCGAAGGGACAGGGGTGACACTGAAGCTTTCTTT,CSVRRDRGDTEAFF,TRBJ1-1,.,TRBV29-1,TRBD1
TGTGCCAGTAGTATAGCGGGAGTGGGTGAGCAGTTCTTC,CASSIAGVGEQFF,TRBJ2-1,.,TRBV19,.
TGTGCCATCAGACCCGGGACCAACCAAGAGACCCAGTACTTC,CAIRPGTNQETQYF,TRBJ2-5,.,TRBV10-3,.
TGTGCCAGCAGCTTAGTCGGGGGTTCCCAAGAGACCCAGTACTTC,CASSLVGGSQETQYF,TRBJ2-5,.,TRBV11-3,.
TGTGCCAGCAGCTTAGGGCAGATGTATGAGCAGTTCTTC,CASSLGQMYEQFF,TRBJ2-1,.,TRBV11-2,.
TGTGCCAGCAGCGTAGAAGGCGGGAAAGAGACCCAGTACTTC,CASSVEGGKETQYF,TRBJ2-5,.,TRBV9,.
TGTGCCAGCAGCCAATCGGCGGGGCGGAACACCATATATTTT,CASSQSAGRNTIYF,TRBJ1-3,.,TRBV16,.
TGTGCCAGCAGACTAGCGCGGGAGACCCAGTACTTC,CASRLARETQYF,TRBJ2-5,.,TRBV28,TRBD2
TGTGCCAGCAGCGTACAGTACAATGAGCAGTTCTTC,CASSVQYNEQFF,TRBJ2-1,.,TRBV7-2,.
TGTGCCAGCAGTACCTACGGACAGATTACTCAAGAGACCCAGTACTTC,CASSTYGQITQETQYF,TRBJ2-5,.,TRBV6-2/TRBV6-3,.
TGTGCCAGCAGCTTGACACCTTCGAACACTGAAGCTTTCTTT,CASSLTPSNTEAFF,TRBJ1-1,.,TRBV5-5,.
TGTGCCAGCAGCTCGTCAACTAGTGACGAACGCAATGAGCAGTTCTTC,CASSSSTSDERNEQFF,TRBJ2-1,.,TRBV7-9,.
TGTGCCAGCAGCGGACTAGCGGCTCGAGATACGCAGTATTTT,CASSGLAARDTQYF,TRBJ2-3,.,TRBV6-5,TRBD2
TGTGCCAGCAGTTACTCTGGGAGCTCTGGAAACACCATATATTTT,CASSYSGSSGNTIYF,TRBJ1-3,.,TRBV6-5,.
TGTGCCAGCAGCCACAACCTTAGGGAGGTCACAGATACGCAGTATTTT,CASSHNLREVTDTQYF,TRBJ2-3,once,TRBV2,.
TGCAGCGTTGGGAAGGGAGTGAACGCTGAAGCTTTCTTT,CSVGKGVNAEAFF,TRBJ1-1,.,TRBV29-1,.
TGTGCCAGCTCACCTCCGAGCACAGATACGCAGTATTTT,CASSPPSTDTQYF,TRBJ2-3,.,TRBV18,.
TGTGCCAGCAGCTCTCCCGGGTCTCTCGGGGGTGAGCAGTTCTTC,CASSSPGSLGGEQFF,TRBJ2-1,.,TRBV5-4,.
TGCGCCAGCAGTCTTAGCGGGAGGGGCAATGAGCAGTTCTTC,CASSLSGRGNEQFF,TRBJ2-1,.,TRBV5-1,TRBD2
TGTGCCAGCAGCTCCCAGAGGAGTCTCCAAGAGACCCAGTACTTC,CASSSQRSLQETQYF,TRBJ2-5,.,TRBV9,.
TGTGCCAGCAGCGCAGGGACGAACACTGAAGCTTTCTTT,CASSAGTNTEAFF,TRBJ1-1,once,TRBV7-2,.
TGCGCCAGCAGCTTACTAGCGGCTAACACCGGGGAGCTGTTTTTT,CASSLLAANTGELFF,TRBJ2-2,.,TRBV5-1,TRBD2
TGTGCCAGTAGTATAGGCCCTCTGGAAGCCAATGAGCAGTTCTTC,CASSIGPLEANEQFF,TRBJ2-1,.,TRBV19,.
TGTGCCTGGAGTGTTCCCCGATACAATGAGCAGTTCTTC,CAWSVPRYNEQFF,TRBJ2-1,once,TRBV30,.
TGTGCCAGCAGTAGTAGGGGAGTTGACTATGGCTACACCTTC,CASSSRGVDYGYTF,TRBJ1-2,.,TRBV7-9,.
TGTGCCATCAGGGAGACTAGCGGAGGGTACAATGAGCAGTTCTTC,CAIRETSGGYNEQFF,TRBJ2-1,.,TRBV10-3,TRBD2
TGTGCCAGCAGCGGGGCAGGGTACTATGGCTACACCTTC,CASSGAGYYGYTF,TRBJ1-2,.,TRBV7-9,.